This TCR beta chain was retrieved from a study of T cells in localized non-small cell lung cancer. Findings of the study overall: Without multi-region sequencing, intratumor heterogeneity could not be excluded. With higher T cell density in blood came longer overall survival. There were a median around 57 of the top 100 tumor clones appearing in adjacent lung. In uninvolved adjacent lung, T cell clonality reached its highest value, exceeding tumor.

The CDR3 has 11 amino acids. The ends were cut back, 7 bases at V and 2 bases at J, with 7 bases in the middle. Germline V CDR1 and CDR2: SQVTM, ANQGSEA. Repertoires were generated with immunoSEQ multiplex PCR, while TCRdb's copy carries only in-frame clones and drops some. This table has around 28,000 clones, roughly 90% appearing once. This clone has just one count. Antigen unknown. The sequence was obtained from a woman between 18 and 50 years old with stage I lung adenocarcinoma. Sample: peripheral blood, taken before any cancer treatment. V usage is TRBV29-1 and J usage is TRBJ2-3; D uncertain. CDR3 DNA: TGCAGCGCCACAGACACAGATACGCAGTATTTT. Its protein product is CSATDTDTQYF.